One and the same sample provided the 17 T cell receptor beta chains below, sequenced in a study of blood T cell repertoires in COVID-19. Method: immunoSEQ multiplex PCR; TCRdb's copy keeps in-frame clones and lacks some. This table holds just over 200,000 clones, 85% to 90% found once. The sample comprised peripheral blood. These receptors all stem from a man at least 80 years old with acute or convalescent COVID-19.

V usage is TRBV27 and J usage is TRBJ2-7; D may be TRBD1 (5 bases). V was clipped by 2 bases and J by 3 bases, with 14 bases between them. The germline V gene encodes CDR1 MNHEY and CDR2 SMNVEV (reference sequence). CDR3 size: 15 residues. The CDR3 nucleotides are TGTGCCAGCAGTTTAAAATTAGGGGTAGGCTACGAGCAGTACTTC. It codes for CASSLKLGVGYEQYF.

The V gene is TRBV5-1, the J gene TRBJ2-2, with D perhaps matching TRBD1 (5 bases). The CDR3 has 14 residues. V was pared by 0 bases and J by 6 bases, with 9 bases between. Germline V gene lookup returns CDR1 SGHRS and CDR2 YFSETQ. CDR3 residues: CASSLDRRAGELFF. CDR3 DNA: TGCGCCAGCAGCTTGGACAGGCGAGCCGGGGAGCTGTTTTTT.

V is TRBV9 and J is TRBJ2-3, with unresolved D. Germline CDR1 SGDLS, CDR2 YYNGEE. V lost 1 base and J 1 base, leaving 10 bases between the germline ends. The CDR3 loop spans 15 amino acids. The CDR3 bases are TGTGCCAGCAGCGTACTTCGAGTTGGCACAGATACGCAGTATTTT. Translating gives CASSVLRVGTDTQYF.

The chain's CDR3 is CATSDTGTGGKTQYF. The CDR3 DNA is TGTGCCACCAGTGATACCGGGACAGGGGGGAAGACCCAGTACTTC. The rearrangement links TRBV24-1 to TRBJ2-5; 11 bases line up with TRBD1. V lost 3 bases and J lost 6; bases outside the gene matches: 5. There are 15 residues in the CDR3. Germline-derived CDR1 and CDR2 are KGHDR and SFDVKD.

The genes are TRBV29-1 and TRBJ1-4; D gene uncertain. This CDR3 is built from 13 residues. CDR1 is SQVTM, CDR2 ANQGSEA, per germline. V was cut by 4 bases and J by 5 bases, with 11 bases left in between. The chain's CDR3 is CSVVHDSNEKLFF. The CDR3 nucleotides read TGCAGCGTTGTACACGATTCAAATGAAAAACTGTTTTTT.

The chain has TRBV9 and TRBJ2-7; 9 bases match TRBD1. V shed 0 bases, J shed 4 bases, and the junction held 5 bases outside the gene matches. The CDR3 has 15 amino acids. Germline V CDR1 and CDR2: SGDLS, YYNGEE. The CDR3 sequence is CASSVAGTGLYEQYF. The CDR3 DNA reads TGTGCCAGCAGCGTAGCTGGGACAGGGTTATACGAGCAGTACTTC.

The CDR3 loop is CASSHEDRVGYTF. The CDR3 nucleotides read TGTGCCAGCAGCCACGAGGACAGGGTTGGCTACACCTTC. V usage is TRBV27 and J usage is TRBJ1-2; 8 nucleotides line up with TRBD1. CDR1 and CDR2 (germline): MNHEY, SMNVEV (reference sequence). Trimming cost V 6 bases and J 7 bases; bases outside gene matches: 7. This CDR3 comprises 13 residues.

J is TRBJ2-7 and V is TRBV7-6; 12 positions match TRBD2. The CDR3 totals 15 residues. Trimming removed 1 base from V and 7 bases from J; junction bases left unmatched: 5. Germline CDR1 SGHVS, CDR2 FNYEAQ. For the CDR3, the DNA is TGTGCCAGCAGCTTAGAAGCTAGCGGGAGGGGGGAGCAGTACTTC. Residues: CASSLEASGRGEQYF. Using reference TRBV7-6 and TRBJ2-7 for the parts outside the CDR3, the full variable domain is GAGVSQSPRYKVTKRGQDVALRCDPISGHVSLYWYRQALGQGPEFLTYFNYEAQQDKSGLPNDRFSAERPEGSISTLTIQRTEQRDSAMYRCASSLEASGRGEQYFGPGTRLTVT.

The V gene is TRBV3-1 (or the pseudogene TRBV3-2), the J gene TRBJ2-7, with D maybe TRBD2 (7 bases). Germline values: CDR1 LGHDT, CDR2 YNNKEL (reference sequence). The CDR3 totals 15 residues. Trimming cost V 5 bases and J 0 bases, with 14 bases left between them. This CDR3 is CASSGGGGVSYEQYF. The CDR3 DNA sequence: TGTGCCAGCAGCGGAGGGGGAGGGGTCTCCTACGAGCAGTACTTC.

The CDR3 region has the DNA TGTGCCATCAGTGAGGGGGCCCTCACAGAGACCCAGTACTTC. It specifies CAISEGALTETQYF. The chain carries TRBV10-3 and TRBJ2-5, with D tentatively TRBD1 (5 bases). Deletions cut 2 bases from V and 4 bases from J, with 11 bases between. The germline CDR1 and CDR2 sequences are ENHRY and SYGVKD. The CDR3 length is 14 residues.

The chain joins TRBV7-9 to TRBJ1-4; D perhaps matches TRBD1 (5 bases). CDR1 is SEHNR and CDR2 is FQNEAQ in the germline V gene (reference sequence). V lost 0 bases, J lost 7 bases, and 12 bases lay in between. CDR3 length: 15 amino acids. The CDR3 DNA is TGTGCCAGCAGCTTAGCGCAGGGCTTAAGTGAAAAACTGTTTTTT. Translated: CASSLAQGLSEKLFF.

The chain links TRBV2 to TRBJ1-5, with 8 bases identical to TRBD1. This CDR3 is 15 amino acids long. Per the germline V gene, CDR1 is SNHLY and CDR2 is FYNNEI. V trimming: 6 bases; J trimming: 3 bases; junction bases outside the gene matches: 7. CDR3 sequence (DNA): TGTGCCAGCAGGGTAACAGGGGGGTTCAATCAGCCCCAGCATTTT. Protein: CASRVTGGFNQPQHF. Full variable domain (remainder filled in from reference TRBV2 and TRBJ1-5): EPEVTQTPSHQVTQMGQEVILRCVPISNHLYFYWYRQILGQKVEFLVSFYNNEISEKSEIFDDQFSVERPDGSNFTLKIRSTKLEDSAMYFCASRVTGGFNQPQHFGDGTRLSIL.

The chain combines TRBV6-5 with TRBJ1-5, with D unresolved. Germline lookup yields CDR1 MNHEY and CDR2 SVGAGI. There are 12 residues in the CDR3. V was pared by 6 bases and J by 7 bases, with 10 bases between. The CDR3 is CASRAGSQPQHF. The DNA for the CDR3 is TGTGCCAGCAGAGCCGGGAGCCAGCCCCAGCATTTT.

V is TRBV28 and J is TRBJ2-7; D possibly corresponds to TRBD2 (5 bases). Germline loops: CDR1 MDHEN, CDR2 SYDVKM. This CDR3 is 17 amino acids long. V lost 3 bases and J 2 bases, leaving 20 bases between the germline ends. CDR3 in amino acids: CASSFHSLARAAYEQYF. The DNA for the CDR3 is TGTGCCAGCAGTTTTCACAGCCTAGCTAGAGCAGCCTACGAGCAGTACTTC.

CDR3 loop: CATSGQGSGMYEQFF. CDR3 in DNA: TGTGCCACCAGCGGCCAAGGCAGCGGGATGTATGAGCAGTTCTTC. J is TRBJ2-1 and V is TRBV15, with 7 nucleotides matching TRBD2. The CDR3 length is 15 residues. Germline V gives CDR1 LNHNV, CDR2 YYDKDF (reference sequence). V was pared by 5 bases and J by 8 bases, with 12 bases of the junction left unmatched. Supplemented by reference TRBV15 and TRBJ2-1, the full variable domain reads DAMVIQNPRYQVTQFGKPVTLSCSQTLNHNVMYWYQQKSSQAPKLLFHYYDKDFNNEADTPDNFQSRRPNTSFCFLDIRSPGLGDTAMYLCATSGQGSGMYEQFFGPGTRLTVL.

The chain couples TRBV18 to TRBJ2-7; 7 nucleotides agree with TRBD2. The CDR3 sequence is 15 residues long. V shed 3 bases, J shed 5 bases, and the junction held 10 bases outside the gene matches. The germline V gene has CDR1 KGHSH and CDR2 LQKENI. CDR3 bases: TGTGCCAGCTCACCGGGACTTGCCGCGGGGGACGAGCAGTACGTC. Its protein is CASSPGLAAGDEQYV.

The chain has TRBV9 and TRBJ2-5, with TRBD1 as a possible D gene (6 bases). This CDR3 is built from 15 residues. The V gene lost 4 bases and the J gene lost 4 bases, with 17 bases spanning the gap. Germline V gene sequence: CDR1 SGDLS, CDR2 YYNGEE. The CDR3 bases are TGTGCCAGCAGCCCCCGGACATCCAGGGGAGAGACCCAGTACTTC. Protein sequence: CASSPRTSRGETQYF.